Presented here are 28 T cell receptor beta chains from one specimen sequenced in a study of CD8 T cells in ankylosing spondylitis (TCRdb year 2017). The library was produced with 5' RACE. For sequencing, an Illumina HiSeq 2500 was employed. The public reads were quality trimmed at Q25 with fastp and then assembled into clones with MiXCR by TCRdb, keeping productive beta chains. Every entry covers one CDR3 protein and lists the most common genes and DNA from its rows. The sample has approximately 200,000 distinct CDR3 sequences on record, 10% to 15% of them singletons. The top ten constitute 8% to 13% of the sample. Sequencing used blood, either unsorted or a sorted T cell fraction (not recorded which). Source of these receptors: a female donor with ankylosing spondylitis or in good health (not recorded which).

This clonotype has a count of ten or more. The chain combines TRBV4-3 with TRBJ1-1; D might be TRBD1 (6 bases). Per germline, CDR1 LGHNA and CDR2 YSLEER. V was clipped by 4 bases and J by 0 bases, with 18 bases between them. This CDR3 contains 17 residues. The CDR3 loop is CASSRYWGGRVNTEAFF. The DNA of the CDR3 is TGCGCCAGCAGCCGATATTGGGGGGGCAGGGTGAACACTGAAGCTTTCTTT.

The chain uses TRBV3-1 and TRBJ2-5; 11 positions agree with TRBD2. V dropped 11 bases and J dropped 6; count of bases not matched to a gene: 14. The CDR3 loop spans 15 amino acids. Looked up from germline, CDR1 is LGHDT and CDR2 is YNNKEL (reference sequence). This CDR3 reads CASSRGASGRKTQYF. The CDR3 DNA sequence: TGTGCCTCCTCCCGCGGGGCTAGCGGGAGGAAGACCCAGTACTTC.

The sample holds many counts of this clonotype. This chain joins TRBV20-1 and TRBJ2-1; 7 bases are a match to TRBD2. The CDR3 is 14 residues long. J gave up 4 bases and V 5 bases, and 8 bases lay outside the gene matches. Germline CDR1 DFQATT, CDR2 SNEGSKA (reference sequence). The CDR3 region is CSAQQTSRYNEQFF. CDR3 bases: TGCAGTGCTCAACAGACTAGCAGATACAATGAGCAGTTCTTC.

The sample holds many counts of this clonotype. The rearrangement uses TRBV30 and TRBJ1-5; D ambiguous. Germline V gene data show CDR1 as GTSNPN and CDR2 as SVGIG (reference sequence). The CDR3 totals 12 residues. Trimming took 1 base from V and 2 from J, leaving 3 bases between them. For the CDR3, the DNA is TGTGCCTGGAGTGGAGGCAATCAGCCCCAGCATTTT. It is translated as CAWSGGNQPQHF.

This clonotype has at least ten counts. The chain uses TRBV6-1 and TRBJ2-1; no firm D call. There are 13 residues in the CDR3. Germline lookup yields CDR1 MNHNS and CDR2 SASEGT. V shed 2 bases and J shed 5 bases, with 7 bases lying between them. The CDR3 DNA follows: TGTGCCAGCAGTGAAAGGAAGAACAATGAGCAGTTCTTC. Encoded protein: CASSERKNNEQFF.

The chain carries TRBV15 and TRBJ2-7, with 9 bases lining up with TRBD2. This CDR3 contains 15 residues. The J segment lost 10 bases and the V segment lost 1 base, leaving 11 bases of the junction unmatched. Germline CDR1 and CDR2: LNHNV and YYDKDF (reference sequence). The CDR3 region has the DNA TGTGCCACCAGCAGAGTCGGGGGAGATAGCGGGAGACAGTACTTC. Amino acids: CATSRVGGDSGRQYF.

This chain uses TRBV5-1 with TRBJ2-3; TRBD1 agrees at 11 bases. Germline V gives CDR1 SGHRS, CDR2 YFSETQ. The CDR3 has 15 amino acids. Unmatched junction bases numbered 7, after V lost 4 bases and J lost 6 bases. As DNA, the CDR3 is TGCGCCAGCAGCGCAGGACAGGGGGCGAAGGATACGCAGTATTTT. Encoded protein: CASSAGQGAKDTQYF. Filled out from reference TRBV5-1 and TRBJ2-3, the complete variable domain reads KAGVTQTPRYLIKTRGQQVTLSCSPISGHRSVSWYQQTPGQGLQFLFEYFSETQRNKGNFPGRFSGRQFSNSRSEMNVSTLELGDSALYLCASSAGQGAKDTQYFGPGTRLTVL.

This clonotype is a singleton in its sample. This may be a read error: a much more frequent sequence differs by one nucleotide. This chain uses TRBV11-2 with TRBJ2-1; perhaps TRBD1 as D (6 bases). Per the germline V gene, CDR1 is SGHAT and CDR2 is FQNNGV. V was cut by 5 bases and J by 4 bases, with 15 bases left in between. This CDR3 contains 15 residues. This CDR3 is CASSMIRGRYNEQFF. The CDR3 bases are TGTGCCAGCAGCATGATCAGGGGTAGGTACAATGAGCAGTTCTTC. Complete variable domain (other parts from reference TRBV11-2 and TRBJ2-1): EAGVAQSPRYKIIEKRQSVAFWCNPISGHATLYWYQQILGQGPKLLIQFQNNGVVDDSQLPKDRFSAERLKGVDSTLKIQPAKLEDSAVYLCASSMIRGRYNEQFFGPGTRLTVL.

This clonotype was detected only a few times. The chain uses TRBV7-2 and TRBJ1-2, with 7 bases fitting TRBD1. Germline CDR1 reads SGHTA; CDR2 reads FQGNSA. Losses at the gene ends were 5 bases for V and 7 bases for J; bases not matched to a gene: 16. There are 16 residues in the CDR3. CDR3 residues: CASSPQGGGRGGGYTF. The CDR3, as DNA: TGTGCCAGCAGCCCCCAGGGAGGGGGCCGGGGTGGTGGCTACACCTTC. Variable domain in full (rest from reference TRBV7-2 and TRBJ1-2): GAGVSQSPSNKVTEKGKDVELRCDPISGHTALYWYRQSLGQGLEFLIYFQGNSAPDKSGLPSDRFSAERTGGSVSTLTIQRTQQEDSAVYLCASSPQGGGRGGGYTFGSGTRLTVV.

This clonotype was counted at least ten times. This rearrangement joins TRBV20-1 to TRBJ2-1, with D unclear. From germline, CDR1 is DFQATT and CDR2 SNEGSKA (reference sequence). The CDR3 runs 13 residues. The V and J ends lost 5 bases and 6 bases respectively, with 14 bases between them. The CDR3 coding sequence is TGCAGTGCTCTGTCCAGGCTCACCAATGAGCAGTTCTTC. This translates into CSALSRLTNEQFF.

Remarks on this clonotype: Relative to the germline gene, one junction end is altered; a read error may explain this. The gene calls are TRBV20-1 and TRBJ2-7, with D perhaps being TRBD1 or TRBD2 (5 bases each). CDR3 length: 13 residues. CDR1 DFQATT and CDR2 SNEGSKA come from the germline V gene (reference sequence). The CDR3 DNA reads as TGCAGTGCTAGAGAAGGGGCGGCGAGGGTTGAGAACTTC. Translating gives CSAREGAARVENF.

This clonotype came up a few times. The V gene is TRBV15, the J gene TRBJ1-5; D is uncertain. There are 15 residues in the CDR3. Trimming pared 0 bases from V and 5 bases from J, leaving 11 bases between. Germline loops: CDR1 LNHNV, CDR2 YYDKDF (reference sequence). The chain's CDR3 is CATSRERGADQPQHF. The CDR3 DNA follows: TGTGCCACCAGCAGAGAACGGGGAGCCGATCAGCCCCAGCATTTT.

As for this clonotype: Possible read error: a much larger clone is one base away. The rearrangement links TRBV27 to TRBJ1-1, with D unresolved. The CDR3 covers 13 residues. Germline V gene sequence: CDR1 MNHEY, CDR2 SMNVEV (reference sequence). CDR3 protein: CASGQGPNAEAFF. The CDR3, as DNA: TGTGCCAGTGGTCAAGGACCGAACGCTGAAGCTTTCTTT.

This clonotype occurred a few times. The CDR3 spells CASSHGTSGRYNEQFF. The CDR3 DNA reads TGTGCCAGCAGCCACGGGACTAGCGGGAGATACAATGAGCAGTTCTTC. J is TRBJ2-1 and V is TRBV11-2; 14 bases are shared with TRBD2. This CDR3 has 16 residues. Germline loops: CDR1 SGHAT, CDR2 FQNNGV. Trimming cost V 5 bases and J 4 bases; bases outside gene matches: 4.

The rearrangement uses TRBV4-2 and TRBJ1-5; D gene ambiguous. Between the trimmed V and J ends, which lost 0 bases and 11 bases, there was a span of 11 bases. Germline V gene data show CDR1 as LGHNA and CDR2 as YNFKEQ. This CDR3 has 13 residues. The CDR3 nucleotides read TGTGCCAGCAGCCAAGAGCATGGCGAGTCCCAGCATTTT. Protein product: CASSQEHGESQHF.

This clonotype has at least ten counts. The V and J genes are TRBV20-1 and TRBJ2-2, with D maybe TRBD1 (7 bases). The CDR3 is 15 residues long. Germline V gene lookup returns CDR1 DFQATT and CDR2 SNEGSKA (reference sequence). Deletions cut 5 bases from V and 3 bases from J, with 16 bases between. The CDR3 nucleotides read TGCAGTGCTCCTCAGGCCAGGGGGGACACCGGGGAGCTGTTTTTT. Its translation: CSAPQARGDTGELFF.

This clonotype was seen more than once but under ten times. The V call is TRBV6-7, the J call TRBJ1-5; a possible D gene is TRBD1 (5 bases). TRBV6-7 belongs to the ORF category, with a function that is uncertain. The CDR3 is 16 amino acids. V was trimmed by 0 bases and J by 7 bases, leaving 16 bases between them. The CDR3 loop reads CASSYSVGQGAQPQHF. In nucleotides, the CDR3 is TGTGCCAGCAGTTACTCGGTAGGGCAGGGAGCCCAGCCCCAGCATTTT.

Details on this clonotype: A read error may be the cause here, since a much bigger clone is one base away. The chain joins TRBV14 to TRBJ2-2, with D possibly matching TRBD2 (6 bases). The germline gives CDR1 SGHDN, CDR2 FVKESK. The ends were cut back, 1 base at V and 7 bases at J, with 16 bases in the middle. The CDR3 has 16 residues. The CDR3 coding sequence is TGTGCCAGCAGCCAAGTCGAGACTAGGTACATCGGGGAGCTGTTTTTT. This encodes CASSQVETRYIGELFF.

This clonotype was found many times. This chain connects TRBV7-2 to TRBJ1-5; D may be TRBD1 (5 bases). CDR3 length: 14 residues. Germline V gene data show CDR1 as SGHTA and CDR2 as FQGNSA. With 1 base removed from V and 9 bases from J, the gap between germline ends came to 13 bases. The chain's CDR3 is CASSLEGPHRPQHF. CDR3 in DNA: TGTGCCAGCAGCTTAGAGGGGCCCCATAGGCCCCAGCATTTT.

CDR3 in amino acids: CASSLKDGNEQFF. In DNA, the CDR3 is TGTGCCAGCAGCTTAAAGGACGGGAATGAGCAGTTCTTC. The chain recombines TRBV7-2 with TRBJ2-1; D unclear. This CDR3 is built from 13 residues. CDR1 is SGHTA and CDR2 is FQGNSA in the germline V gene. The ends were cut back, 2 bases at V and 7 bases at J, with 9 bases in the middle.

This clonotype has just a few counts. This chain joins TRBV5-1 and TRBJ2-3; D unresolved. Germline lookup yields CDR1 SGHRS and CDR2 YFSETQ. The V end lost 5 bases, the J end lost 0 bases, and 7 bases lay between the germline ends. The CDR3 covers 13 residues. The CDR3 sequence: CASRTASTDTQYF. Here the CDR3 DNA reads TGCGCCAGCAGAACGGCCAGCACAGATACGCAGTATTTT.

The chain joins TRBV29-1 to TRBJ2-6; 7 positions agree with TRBD1. The germline CDR1 and CDR2 sequences are SQVTM and ANQGSEA. Trimming removed 5 bases from V and 0 bases from J; junction bases left unmatched: 10. The CDR3 extends over 17 amino acids. This CDR3 reads CSVTGQDSSSGANVLTF. The CDR3 region has the DNA TGCAGCGTTACCGGACAGGACTCCAGCTCTGGGGCCAACGTCCTGACTTTC.

This clonotype showed up just a few times. The rearrangement links TRBV5-1 to TRBJ1-6; TRBD1 aligns across 7 bases. Germline assignment: CDR1 SGHRS and CDR2 YFSETQ. The ends lost 0 bases at V and 9 bases at J; junction bases unmatched: 9. The CDR3 extends over 16 amino acids. As DNA, the CDR3 is TGCGCCAGCAGCTTGGCGGTACAGGGGCGCACTTCACCCCTCCACTTT. It encodes CASSLAVQGRTSPLHF.

V gene TRBV5-6 combines with J gene TRBJ2-1; 9 positions match TRBD2. Germline V gene lookup returns CDR1 SGHDT and CDR2 YYEEEE. V lost 4 bases, J lost 1 base, and 6 bases stayed unmatched. This CDR3 is 16 amino acids long. CDR3 residues: CASSDPSGASYNEQFF. CDR3 DNA: TGTGCCAGCAGCGACCCTAGCGGGGCGTCCTACAATGAGCAGTTCTTC.

This chain joins TRBV20-1 and TRBJ2-1; 9 bases fit TRBD2. Germline V gene lookup returns CDR1 DFQATT and CDR2 SNEGSKA (reference sequence). V gave up 3 bases and J gave up 4 bases; unmatched junction bases: 7. The CDR3 length is 15 residues. CDR3 DNA sequence: TGCAGTGCTAGGGGTGGCGGGAGGGATTACAATGAGCAGTTCTTC. Translated: CSARGGGRDYNEQFF.

This clonotype was observed a few times. This chain joins TRBV12-3 or TRBV12-4 and TRBJ2-2, with a possible D match to TRBD2 (6 bases). The V gene lost 9 bases and the J gene lost 4 bases, with 12 bases spanning the gap. The CDR3 contains 13 residues. CDR3 loop: CASSGTRTGELFF. The DNA for the CDR3 is TGTGCCAGTTCGGGGACTCGCACCGGGGAGCTGTTTTTT.

This clonotype was detected ten times or more. The V call is TRBV6-1, the J call TRBJ1-1, with 7 positions matching TRBD1. Germline V gene data show CDR1 as MNHNS and CDR2 as SASEGT. V shed 6 bases and J 10 bases; nucleotides not matched to a gene: 11. The CDR3 extends over 13 amino acids. CDR3 DNA: TGTGCCAGCAGGCCAGGGGGTACCCGGCGAGCTTTCTTT. It encodes CASRPGGTRRAFF.

This clonotype was seen a few times. The rearrangement uses TRBV5-1 and TRBJ2-3, with 11 bases aligning to TRBD1. There are 15 residues in the CDR3. The germline gives CDR1 SGHRS, CDR2 YFSETQ. V lost 4 bases and J lost 6; bases outside the gene matches: 7. The CDR3 is CASSVQWDRGDTQYF. CDR3 nucleotides: TGCGCCAGCAGCGTTCAGTGGGACAGGGGGGATACGCAGTATTTT.